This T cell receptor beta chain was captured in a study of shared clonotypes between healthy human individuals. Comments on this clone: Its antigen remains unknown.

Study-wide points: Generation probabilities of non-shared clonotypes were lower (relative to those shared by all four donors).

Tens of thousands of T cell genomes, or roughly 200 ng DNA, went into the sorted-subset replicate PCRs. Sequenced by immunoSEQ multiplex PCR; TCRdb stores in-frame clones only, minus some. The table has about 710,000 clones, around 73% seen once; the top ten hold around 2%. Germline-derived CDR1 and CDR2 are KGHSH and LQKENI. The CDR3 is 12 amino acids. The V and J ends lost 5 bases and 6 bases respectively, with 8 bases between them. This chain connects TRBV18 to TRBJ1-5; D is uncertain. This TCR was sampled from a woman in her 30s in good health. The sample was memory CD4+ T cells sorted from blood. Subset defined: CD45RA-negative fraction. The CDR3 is CASSADIQPQHF. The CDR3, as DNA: TGTGCCAGCTCAGCTGACATTCAGCCCCAGCATTTT.